The clone carrying this TCR beta chain was seen many times. Exclusion criteria comprised other autoimmune diseases, uncontrolled infections, pregnancy or lactation in patients. From RNA, the CDR3 regions of TCR beta chains were amplified and sequenced. HTBI primers primed a first-round RT-PCR, and a second-round multiplex PCR followed. TCRdb passed the multiplex PCR reads through MiXCR, listing each CDR3 protein once. This sample has approximately 1.2 million distinct CDR3 sequences, with less than 45% found just once. This record comes from a study of Graves' ophthalmopathy and Graves' hyperthyroidism. V shed 7 bases, J shed 0 bases, and the junction held 5 bases outside the gene matches. In germline, CDR1 is SQVTM, CDR2 ANQGSEA. The CDR3 spans 14 residues.

Sequencing was carried out using peripheral blood or thyroid tissue (not recorded which). The clonotype originates from an adult man with Graves' hyperthyroidism. The rearrangement uses TRBV29-1 and TRBJ1-2; 10 bases are a match to TRBD1. CDR3 sequence: CSAPGQGPNYGYTF. As DNA, the CDR3 is TGCAGCGCCCCGGGACAGGGGCCTAACTATGGCTACACCTTC.